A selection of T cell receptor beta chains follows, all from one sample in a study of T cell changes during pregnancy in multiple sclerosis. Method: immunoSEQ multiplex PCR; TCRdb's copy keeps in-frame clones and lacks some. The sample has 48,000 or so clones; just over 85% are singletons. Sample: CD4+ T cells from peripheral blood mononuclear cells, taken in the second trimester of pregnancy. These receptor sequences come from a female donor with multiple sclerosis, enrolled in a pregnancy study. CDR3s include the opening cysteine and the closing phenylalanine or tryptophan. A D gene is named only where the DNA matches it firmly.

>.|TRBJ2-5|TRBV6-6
CASSYLSGGETQYF
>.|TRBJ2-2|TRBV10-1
CASSESGVGTGELFF
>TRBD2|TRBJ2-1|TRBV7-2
CASSLVSGRAGDEQFF
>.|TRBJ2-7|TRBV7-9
CASATRLIYEQYF
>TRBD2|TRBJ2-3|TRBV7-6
CASSLGLAVSTDTQYF
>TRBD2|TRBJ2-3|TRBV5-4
CASSSGLAGSYTDTQYF
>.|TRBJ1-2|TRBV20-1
CSARADGYTF
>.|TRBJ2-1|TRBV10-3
CAIRSSPRGDNEQFF
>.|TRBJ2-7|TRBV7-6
CASSLEPQSSYEQYF
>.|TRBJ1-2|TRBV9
CASSVGRGYLPSNYGYTF
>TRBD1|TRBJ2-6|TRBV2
CASSLTGPFGANALTF
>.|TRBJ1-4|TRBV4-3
CASSQGLLVANEKLFF
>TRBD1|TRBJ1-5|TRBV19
CASREGTVNQPQHF
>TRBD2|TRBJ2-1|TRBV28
CASSFPGLAGNEQFF
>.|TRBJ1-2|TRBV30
CAWSRTASYGYTF
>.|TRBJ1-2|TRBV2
CASSESWEKGYTF
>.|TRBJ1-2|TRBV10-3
CAISEAGGSYGYTF
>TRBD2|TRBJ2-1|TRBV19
CASSTLAGGPDEQFF
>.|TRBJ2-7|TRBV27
CASRHPGLPYEQYF
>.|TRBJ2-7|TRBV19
CASSIDSVTGSVYEQYF
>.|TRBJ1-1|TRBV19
CASSPRTVLNTEAFF
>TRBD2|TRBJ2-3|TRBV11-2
CASSPQGGRYTDTQYF
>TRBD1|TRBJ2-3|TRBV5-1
CASSRGQGITDTQYF
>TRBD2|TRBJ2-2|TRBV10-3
CAISESRASGSHTGELFF
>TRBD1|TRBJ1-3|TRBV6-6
CASSGGQGFSGNTIYF
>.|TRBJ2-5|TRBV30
CAWVRNPRETQYF
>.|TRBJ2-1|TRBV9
CASSADNYNEQFF
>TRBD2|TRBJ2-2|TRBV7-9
CASSSLPSGGNTGELFF
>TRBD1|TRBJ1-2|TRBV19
CASSMADRGHGYTF
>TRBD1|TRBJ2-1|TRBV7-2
CASSLAGTGPYNEQFF
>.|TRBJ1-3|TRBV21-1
CATLIGGQGASWNTIYF
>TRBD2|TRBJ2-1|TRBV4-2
CASSQDRAGGRNEQFF
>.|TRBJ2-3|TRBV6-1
CASSDVGVTDTQYF
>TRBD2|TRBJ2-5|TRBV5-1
CASGTSGRAQETQYF
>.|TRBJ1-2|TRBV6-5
CASSYYGGRRGYTF
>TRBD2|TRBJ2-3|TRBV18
CASSTGTSGSTDTQYF
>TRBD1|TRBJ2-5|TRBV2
CASQTGQETQYF
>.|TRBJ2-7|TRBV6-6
CASGRGYEQYF
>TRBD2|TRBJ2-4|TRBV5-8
CASRWTSGSYGNIQYF
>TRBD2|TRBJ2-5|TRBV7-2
CASSSLTGTSGETQYF
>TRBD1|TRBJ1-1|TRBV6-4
CASRLPRDRAPEAFF
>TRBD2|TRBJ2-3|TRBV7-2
CASSLSLAGGQDTQYF